Included here is one T cell receptor beta chain sequence, with context. This record comes from a study of blood T cell repertoires in COVID-19. Study-level information: The origin of the acute and convalescent COVID-19 samples was the United States, Italy and Spain. Nucleic acid was either cDNA or gDNA, and it came from T cells, B-cell-depleted T cells, or PBMCs.

Authors' processing steps: Reference gene primer amplification gave nucleated cell count estimates. Sequencing was performed with immunoSEQ multiplex PCR; in TCRdb, only in-frame clones are kept and a portion is missing. V and J calls and clone size are copied from that table; D and trimming were computed from the DNA. The sample lists 85,000 to 100,000 clones; 80% were seen once. CDR1 SGHTA and CDR2 FQGNSA come from the germline V gene. Trimming took 1 base from V and 4 from J, leaving 16 bases between them. This CDR3 contains 16 residues. Sequences were obtained from peripheral blood. The gene calls are TRBV7-2 and TRBJ2-5, with D perhaps matching TRBD2 (6 bases). The sequence came from a man aged 50 to 59 who had recovered from COVID-19. Here the CDR3 reads CASSLVGAGSVETQYF. CDR3 nucleotides: TGTGCCAGCAGCTTAGTAGGTGCCGGGAGCGTAGAGACCCAGTACTTC.